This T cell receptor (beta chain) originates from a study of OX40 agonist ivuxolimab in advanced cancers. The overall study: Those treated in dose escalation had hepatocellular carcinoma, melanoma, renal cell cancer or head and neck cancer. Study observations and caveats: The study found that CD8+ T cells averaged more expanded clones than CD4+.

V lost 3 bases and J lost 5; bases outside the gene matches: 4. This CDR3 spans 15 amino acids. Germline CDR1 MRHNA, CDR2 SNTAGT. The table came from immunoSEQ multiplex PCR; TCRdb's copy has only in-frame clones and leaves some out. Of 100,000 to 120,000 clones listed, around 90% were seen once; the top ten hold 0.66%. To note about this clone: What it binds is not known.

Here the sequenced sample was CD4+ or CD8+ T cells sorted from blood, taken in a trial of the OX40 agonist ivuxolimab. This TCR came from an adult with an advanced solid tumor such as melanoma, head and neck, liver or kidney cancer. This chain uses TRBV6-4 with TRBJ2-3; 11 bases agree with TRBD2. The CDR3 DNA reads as TGTGCCAGCAGTGAGACTAGCGGGGAGGGAGATACGCAGTATTTT. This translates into CASSETSGEGDTQYF.